This section outlines one T cell receptor (beta chain) sequence together with its context. No antigen is known for it. These data are taken from a study of T-cell memory formation after mild COVID-19. Study observations and caveats: The study detected some responding clones in pre-infection memory, suggesting cross-reactive memory joined.

TCRdb itself ran the 5' RACE reads through MiXCR, one entry per CDR3 protein. The sample lists 360,000 or so distinct CDR3 sequences, 28% occurring once. The sequence was obtained from an adult woman who had mild COVID-19 (a few samples of this study predate the infection). Cell type and time point are not known. Sequencing was done on a sample of PBMCs or a T cell subset sorted from them (not recorded which).

CDR3: CASRWTAGYTF. The DNA of the CDR3 is TGTGCCAGCAGGTGGACAGCCGGCTACACCTTC. V and J are TRBV12-3 or TRBV12-4 and TRBJ1-2, with a possible D match to TRBD1 (6 bases). With 6 bases removed from V and 8 bases from J, the gap between germline ends came to 10 bases. This CDR3 is 11 amino acids long.